This T cell receptor (beta chain) was sequenced during a study of early T cells in non-severe SARS-CoV-2 infection. Study context: RNA in bulk from unsorted whole blood was sequenced, and chains were unpaired. Findings and caveats of the study: VDJdb matching skewed toward anti-spike CD8 responses, missing private and CD4 specificities.

This clonotype was observed many times. Its antigen is not known. V lost 2 bases and J 10 bases, leaving 15 bases between the germline ends. The CDR3 loop spans 13 amino acids. Germline lookup yields CDR1 DFQATT and CDR2 SNEGSKA (reference sequence). Individual cDNA molecules received unique molecular identifiers during library preparation. From the 5' RACE reads, TCRdb called clonotypes with MiXCR, one entry per CDR3 protein. The sample yields tens of thousands of distinct CDR3 sequences, roughly a tenth seen once. V is TRBV20-1 and J is TRBJ1-5; maybe TRBD1 (5 bases). Sequences were obtained from whole blood. This sequence was found in an adult who was a healthcare worker with PCR-confirmed SARS-CoV-2 infection or an uninfected control (not recorded which). The CDR3: CSARHGAREPQHF. DNA of the CDR3: TGCAGTGCTAGACATGGGGCCAGGGAACCCCAGCATTTT.